The 7 T cell receptor beta chains below come from one sample, sequenced in a study of T cells in Graves' hyperthyroidism and ophthalmopathy. Amplified TCR beta CDR3 regions came from RNA transcripts. HTBI primers were used for first-round RT-PCR of the TCR CDR3. Each CDR3 protein gets one entry after TCRdb re-called the multiplex PCR reads with MiXCR. The sample shows under 350,000 distinct CDR3 sequences, 15% to 20% of them seen only once. Sequenced input: blood. The receptors stem from a woman in her 50s with Graves' hyperthyroidism.

This clonotype showed up many times. The genes are TRBV5-1 and TRBJ2-5; 11 nucleotides align to TRBD2. V lost 2 bases, J lost 4 bases, and 7 bases stayed unmatched. This CDR3 comprises 16 residues. Germline CDR1 and CDR2: SGHRS and YFSETQ. The CDR3 coding sequence is TGCGCCAGCAGCTTCACTAGCGGGAGTTTTGTAGAGACCCAGTACTTC. Translating gives CASSFTSGSFVETQYF.

The sample holds a few counts of this clonotype. This chain joins TRBV14 and TRBJ1-6; D not resolved. In germline, CDR1 is SGHDN, CDR2 FVKESK. The CDR3 contains 14 residues. V lost 4 bases, J lost 5 bases, and 9 bases lay in between. The DNA of the CDR3 is TGTGCCAGCAGCCGATGGACGGATAATTCACCCCTCCACTTT. This translates into CASSRWTDNSPLHF.

A word on this clonotype: Mismatch with germline at one junction end may stem from a read error. The chain carries TRBV7-2 and TRBJ1-4, with D perhaps matching TRBD1 (5 bases). The germline V gene has CDR1 SGHTA and CDR2 FQGNSA. The CDR3 loop spans 13 amino acids. CDR3 nucleotides: TGTGCCAGCAGCTTAGCACAGGATGAGAAACTGTTTTTT. This translates into CASSLAQDEKLFF.

This clonotype occurred many times. J is TRBJ1-1 and V is TRBV2, with D possibly being TRBD1 (6 bases). Germline loops: CDR1 SNHLY, CDR2 FYNNEI. The CDR3 spans 14 residues. Trimming removed 6 bases at V and 5 bases at J, with 16 bases between. CDR3 sequence (DNA): TGTGCCAGCAGGCCCATACAGGGCGGGACTGAAGCTTTCTTT. This translates into CASRPIQGGTEAFF.

The J gene is TRBJ2-2, the V gene TRBV9, with D perhaps being TRBD1 or TRBD2 (5 bases each). Per germline, CDR1 SGDLS and CDR2 YYNGEE. This CDR3 spans 14 amino acids. Trimming removed 3 bases at V and 3 bases at J, with 9 bases between. The CDR3 region is CASSGLGDTGELFF. The CDR3 DNA reads TGTGCCAGCAGCGGGTTGGGGGACACCGGGGAGCTGTTTTTT.

In its sample, this clonotype was seen many times. This rearrangement joins TRBV3-1 to TRBJ2-1; D is perhaps TRBD2 (7 bases). Germline values: CDR1 LGHDT, CDR2 YNNKEL (reference sequence). V shed 1 base and J shed 9 bases, with 10 bases lying between them. The CDR3 covers 13 residues. For the CDR3, the DNA is TGTGCCAGCAGCCAAGGAGGGGGGGCTGAGCAGTTCTTC. It translates to CASSQGGGAEQFF.

This clonotype was observed at least ten times. V is TRBV5-1 and J is TRBJ2-7, with TRBD1 matching 8 bases. The trim removed 3 bases at V and 4 bases at J, leaving 6 bases unmatched. CDR3 length: 14 amino acids. Germline values: CDR1 SGHRS, CDR2 YFSETQ. The CDR3 here is CASSSGQEPYEQYV. DNA for the CDR3: TGCGCCAGCAGCTCGGGACAGGAGCCTTACGAGCAGTACGTC.